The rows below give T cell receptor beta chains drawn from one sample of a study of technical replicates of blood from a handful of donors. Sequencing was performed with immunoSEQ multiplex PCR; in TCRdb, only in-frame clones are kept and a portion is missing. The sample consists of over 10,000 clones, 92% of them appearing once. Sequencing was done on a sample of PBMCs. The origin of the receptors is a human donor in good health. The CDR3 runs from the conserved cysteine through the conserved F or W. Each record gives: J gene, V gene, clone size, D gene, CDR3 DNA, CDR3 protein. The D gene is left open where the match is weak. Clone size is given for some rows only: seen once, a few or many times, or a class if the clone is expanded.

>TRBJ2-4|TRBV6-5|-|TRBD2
TGTGCCAGCAGAGAGACTAGCGGGAGAAACATTCAGTACTTC
CASRETSGRNIQYF
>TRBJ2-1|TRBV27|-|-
TGTGCCAGCAGTTTTTCAGGGAACGGGTACAATGAGCAGTTCTTC
CASSFSGNGYNEQFF
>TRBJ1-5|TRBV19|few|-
TGTGCCAGCAAATATATCTACGCGGATGGATGGAGCAATCAGCCCCAGCATTTT
CASKYIYADGWSNQPQHF
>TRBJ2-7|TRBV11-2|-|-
TGTGCCAGCAGCTTCACAGGACGGGTGGAGCAGTACTTC
CASSFTGRVEQYF
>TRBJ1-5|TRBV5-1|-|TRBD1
TGCGCCAGCAGCCCGGGACAGGGGGATCAGCCCCAGCATTTT
CASSPGQGDQPQHF
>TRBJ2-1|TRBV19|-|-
TGTGCCAGTAGTCAAGCGCTGAGCTCCTACAATGAGCAGTTCTTC
CASSQALSSYNEQFF
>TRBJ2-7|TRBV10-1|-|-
TGCGCCAGCAGTGAGCGGGGTGGCTCCTACGAGCAGTACTTC
CASSERGGSYEQYF
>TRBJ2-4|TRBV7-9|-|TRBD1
TGTGCCAGCAGCCCAAAGGGGACAGATTGGGGCATTCAGTACTTC
CASSPKGTDWGIQYF
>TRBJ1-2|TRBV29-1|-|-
TGCAGCGTTGCCCAGGGGTACTACACCTTC
CSVAQGYYTF
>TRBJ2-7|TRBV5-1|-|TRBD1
TGCGCCAGCAGCCGCGGGACAGGGAGCTACGAGCAGTACTTC
CASSRGTGSYEQYF
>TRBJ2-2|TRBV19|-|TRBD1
TGTGCCAGTAGTAAGGACAGGGGAGGTACCGGGGAGCTGTTTTTT
CASSKDRGGTGELFF
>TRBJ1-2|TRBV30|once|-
TGTGCCTGTCGGGACTATAACTATGGCTACACCTTC
CACRDYNYGYTF
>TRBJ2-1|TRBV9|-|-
TGTGCCAGCAGCGTAGCCTCTAGAAGTGAGCAGTTCTTC
CASSVASRSEQFF